Listed below are T cell receptor beta chains from one sample, sequenced in a study of beta chain features in type 1 diabetes. Produced via immunoSEQ multiplex PCR; TCRdb's table is partial and in-frame only. The sample consists of 110,000 to 150,000 clones, roughly 10% of them appearing once. The sample taken for sequencing was central memory CD4+ T cells from blood. All receptors derive from a woman aged 40 to 50 in good health. CDR3s include the opening cysteine and the closing phenylalanine or tryptophan. A D gene is named only where the DNA matches it firmly.

d_call v_call cdr3_aa
- TRBV7-2 CASSLSWGTHNTGELFF
- TRBV5-1 CASSTAGVSYTF
- TRBV6-5 CASSYFPRGEGYTF
- TRBV14 CASSQGRGSGGYTF
- TRBV5-1 CASSQGHENQPQHF
TRBD2 TRBV5-1 CASSPWTSGGPKSDKYGETQYF
- TRBV2 CASRLQETQYF
- TRBV5-6 CASSSRGGGTYQPQHF
- TRBV19 CASSIPPGHTQYF
TRBD1 TRBV7-9 CAGRQGVNTEAFF
- TRBV7-2 CASSFTGRGTGELFF
- TRBV18 CASSPTGQETQYF
TRBD1 TRBV15 CATSRTGLGNTIYF
- TRBV6-1 CASSRALEGRSHF
TRBD1 TRBV9 CASSPTGATNYGYTF
TRBD2 TRBV4-1 CASSQASSGSTDTQYF
TRBD2 TRBV2 CASKGLAGITGELFF
TRBD1 TRBV5-6 CASSFLTGSIETQYF
- TRBV15 CATSRDKRSTNEKLFF
TRBD1 TRBV9 CASSVRDRASEAFF
- TRBV5-1 CASSAPKSDGSSHSGANVLTF
TRBD2 TRBV11-2 CASSPLLSTSGYEQFF
- TRBV6-5 CASQAQGYGYTF
- TRBV11-2 CASSLATGTNEKLFF
- TRBV5-1 CASSLSPGEDTQYF
- TRBV6-5 CASRPRQTTDTQYF
TRBD1 TRBV2 CASSGGTGHGYTF
TRBD2 TRBV6-6 CATRLAGGYEQYF
TRBD2 TRBV5-4 CASSLGLAGGHTGELFF
TRBD1 TRBV18 CASSTNPGTGGQNQPQHF
- TRBV9 CASSVGLADEQFF
- TRBV27 CASSFALPSEQYF
- TRBV7-6 CASSLVWGQNTEAFF
- TRBV7-7 CASSSLRGPTDTQYF
TRBD1 TRBV18 CASSPGQGYQETQYF
- TRBV6-6 CASTDSDTLNTEAFF
TRBD2 TRBV13 CASSPRLAGGPTDTQYF
TRBD2 TRBV4-1 CASSQEQRGGQETQYF
- TRBV7-2 CASSAGLSTDTQYF
- TRBV27 CASRLAGAGLSYEQYF
TRBD2 TRBV7-6 CASSPLAGGNTGELFF
TRBD2 TRBV5-1 CASSLGLAGGHYEQYF
TRBD1 TRBV10-3 CAISRQGTAHTEAFF
- TRBV18 CASSLPDSHNEQFF
TRBD1 TRBV6-5 CASSSTQGYNSPLHF
TRBD2 TRBV10-1 CASSPGPSGGSYEQYF
- TRBV11-2 CASSMTDYEQYF
TRBD1 TRBV6-5 CASTPGGQVYGYTF